Listed below are T cell receptor beta chains from one sample, sequenced in a study of blood T cell repertoires in COVID-19. Here immunoSEQ multiplex PCR was the method, and the copy in TCRdb shows in-frame clones only, minus some. The table lists 100,000 to 120,000 clones, roughly 82% of them singletons. The sample taken for sequencing was peripheral blood. The origin of the receptors is a woman in her sixties or seventies with acute or convalescent COVID-19. Each CDR3 is given with its conserved first and last residue. D genes are given only for firm matches. Clone size, where shown, is once, few, many, or a class for clones that have expanded.

clone size: -
J gene: TRBJ1-1
V gene: TRBV13
D gene: TRBD1
CDR3 DNA: TGTGCCAGCAGCTTACAGGGGGAAGCCAACACTGAAGCTTTCTTT
CDR3 protein: CASSLQGEANTEAFF

clone size: -
J gene: TRBJ2-7
V gene: TRBV2
D gene: -
CDR3 DNA: TGTGCCAGCAGTTCGGGCGAGCAGTACTTC
CDR3 protein: CASSSGEQYF

clone size: few
J gene: TRBJ1-2
V gene: TRBV19
D gene: -
CDR3 DNA: TGTGCCAGTAGGACAAATGGCGGGGACGCCCTTGGCTACACCTTC
CDR3 protein: CASRTNGGDALGYTF

clone size: -
J gene: TRBJ2-7
V gene: TRBV5-6
D gene: TRBD1
CDR3 DNA: TGTGCCAGCGGGGCTCCCCGAGGACAGGGTAATTACGAGCAGTACTTC
CDR3 protein: CASGAPRGQGNYEQYF

clone size: -
J gene: TRBJ1-6
V gene: TRBV11-2
D gene: -
CDR3 DNA: TGTGCCAGCAGCTTGCGGGGAGAGTTTTCACCCCTCCACTTT
CDR3 protein: CASSLRGEFSPLHF

clone size: -
J gene: TRBJ1-6
V gene: TRBV9
D gene: TRBD1
CDR3 DNA: TGTGCCAGTACCGGACAGGCCTATAATTCACCCCTCCACTTT
CDR3 protein: CASTGQAYNSPLHF

clone size: -
J gene: TRBJ2-1
V gene: TRBV7-2
D gene: TRBD2
CDR3 DNA: TGTGCCAGCAGCTTTAGCGGGACTTACAATGAGCAGTTCTTC
CDR3 protein: CASSFSGTYNEQFF

clone size: -
J gene: TRBJ2-7
V gene: TRBV2
D gene: -
CDR3 DNA: TGTGCCAGCAGCAATTCTTCGGTGAGGCCTTTGTACGAGCAGTACTTC
CDR3 protein: CASSNSSVRPLYEQYF

clone size: once
J gene: TRBJ1-5
V gene: TRBV30
D gene: TRBD1
CDR3 DNA: TGTGCCTGGAGTGGTCCCGGACAGGCCCTTAGGCCCCAGCATTTT
CDR3 protein: CAWSGPGQALRPQHF

clone size: -
J gene: TRBJ1-1
V gene: TRBV6-5
D gene: TRBD1
CDR3 DNA: TGTGCCAGCAGCGACCAGGACAGGGCCAACACTGAAGCTTTCTTT
CDR3 protein: CASSDQDRANTEAFF

clone size: -
J gene: TRBJ1-4
V gene: TRBV7-2
D gene: TRBD1
CDR3 DNA: TGTGCCAGCAGCTTAAATCAGGGGGCGCAAACTAATGAAAAACTGTTTTTT
CDR3 protein: CASSLNQGAQTNEKLFF

clone size: -
J gene: TRBJ1-6
V gene: TRBV19
D gene: TRBD1
CDR3 DNA: TGTGCCAGTAGTATGAGGACAGGTGATTCACCCCTCCACTTT
CDR3 protein: CASSMRTGDSPLHF

clone size: -
J gene: TRBJ2-1
V gene: TRBV28
D gene: -
CDR3 DNA: TGTGCCACCACACCGGCAGGCACTGAGCAGTTCTTC
CDR3 protein: CATTPAGTEQFF

clone size: -
J gene: TRBJ2-1
V gene: TRBV5-4
D gene: -
CDR3 DNA: TGTGCCAGCAGCTCGTGGGTGGGGGGTGACGGAAATGAGCAGTTCTTC
CDR3 protein: CASSSWVGGDGNEQFF

clone size: -
J gene: TRBJ1-1
V gene: TRBV5-1
D gene: TRBD1
CDR3 DNA: TGCGCCAGCAGCTTGATGGGACAGGACACTGAAGCTTTCTTT
CDR3 protein: CASSLMGQDTEAFF

clone size: -
J gene: TRBJ1-5
V gene: TRBV6-5
D gene: TRBD1
CDR3 DNA: TGTGCCAGCCGGACAGGTTGGGGCCAGCCCCAGCATTTT
CDR3 protein: CASRTGWGQPQHF

clone size: -
J gene: TRBJ2-1
V gene: TRBV11-3
D gene: -
CDR3 DNA: TGTGCCAGCAGCCGTGGCGTAGCGGATCAAATAGTAAACAATGAGCAGTTCTTC
CDR3 protein: CASSRGVADQIVNNEQFF

clone size: -
J gene: TRBJ2-2
V gene: TRBV19
D gene: TRBD2
CDR3 DNA: TGTGCCAGTAGTTTGCCCCGGGGGGGCTTCACCGGGGAGCTGTTTTTT
CDR3 protein: CASSLPRGGFTGELFF

clone size: few
J gene: TRBJ1-1
V gene: TRBV15
D gene: -
CDR3 DNA: TGTGCCACCAGCAGAGATCTGGGTAGCAACACTGAAGCTTTCTTT
CDR3 protein: CATSRDLGSNTEAFF

clone size: few
J gene: TRBJ1-5
V gene: TRBV30
D gene: -
CDR3 DNA: TGTGCCTGGAGGGGGCAATTCAATCAGCCCCAGCATTTT
CDR3 protein: CAWRGQFNQPQHF

clone size: -
J gene: TRBJ2-3
V gene: TRBV12-3/TRBV12-4
D gene: -
CDR3 DNA: TGTGCCAGTCGGGACACCACAGATACGCAGTATTTT
CDR3 protein: CASRDTTDTQYF

clone size: -
J gene: TRBJ2-3
V gene: TRBV15
D gene: TRBD2
CDR3 DNA: TGTGCCACCAGCAGAGTGGTTAGCGGGGGCGGAACGCAGTATTTT
CDR3 protein: CATSRVVSGGGTQYF

clone size: once
J gene: TRBJ1-1
V gene: TRBV6-2/TRBV6-3
D gene: -
CDR3 DNA: TGTGCCAGCAGCGGAACAGGGACGGGCGCTGAAGCTTTCTTT
CDR3 protein: CASSGTGTGAEAFF

clone size: -
J gene: TRBJ2-3
V gene: TRBV5-4
D gene: TRBD2
CDR3 DNA: TGTGCCAGCAGCTCCGCGGGGGTGTCCACAGATACGCAGTATTTT
CDR3 protein: CASSSAGVSTDTQYF

clone size: -
J gene: TRBJ2-7
V gene: TRBV5-4
D gene: TRBD2
CDR3 DNA: TGTGCCAGCAGCCCGGGGACTAGCGGGGGGAGGAACTCCTACGAGCAGTACTTC
CDR3 protein: CASSPGTSGGRNSYEQYF

clone size: -
J gene: TRBJ1-1
V gene: TRBV14
D gene: -
CDR3 DNA: TGTGCCAGCAGCCAGACGCGGGACACTGAAGCTTTCTTT
CDR3 protein: CASSQTRDTEAFF

clone size: -
J gene: TRBJ2-2
V gene: TRBV5-6
D gene: TRBD1
CDR3 DNA: TGTGCCAGCAGCTTTGGTTCCAGGGGGCCGTCCGGGGAGCTGTTTTTT
CDR3 protein: CASSFGSRGPSGELFF

clone size: -
J gene: TRBJ1-1
V gene: TRBV18
D gene: -
CDR3 DNA: TGTGCCAGCTCGCTTGGACACTCGAACACTGAAGCTTTCTTT
CDR3 protein: CASSLGHSNTEAFF

clone size: -
J gene: TRBJ2-3
V gene: TRBV4-2
D gene: TRBD2
CDR3 DNA: TGTGCCAGCAGCCGCCAGACTAGCGGGGGCACAGATACGCAGTATTTT
CDR3 protein: CASSRQTSGGTDTQYF